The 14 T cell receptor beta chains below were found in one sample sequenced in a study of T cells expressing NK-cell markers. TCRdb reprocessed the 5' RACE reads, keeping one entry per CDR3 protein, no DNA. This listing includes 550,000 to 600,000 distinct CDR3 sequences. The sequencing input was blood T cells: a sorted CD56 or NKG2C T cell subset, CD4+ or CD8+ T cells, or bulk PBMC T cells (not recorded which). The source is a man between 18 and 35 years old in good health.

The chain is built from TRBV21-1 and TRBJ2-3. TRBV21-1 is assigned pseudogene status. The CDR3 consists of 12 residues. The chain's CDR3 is CASSKSPDTQYF.

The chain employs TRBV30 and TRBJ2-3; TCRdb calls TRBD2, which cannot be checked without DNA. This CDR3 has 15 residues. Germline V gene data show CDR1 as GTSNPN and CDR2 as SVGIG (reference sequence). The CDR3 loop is CAWSVLAGGGDTQYF.

The CDR3 protein is CATRIGAGTEAFF. V gene TRBV24-1 combines with J gene TRBJ1-1. CDR1 and CDR2 (germline): KGHDR, SFDVKD. The CDR3 loop spans 13 amino acids.

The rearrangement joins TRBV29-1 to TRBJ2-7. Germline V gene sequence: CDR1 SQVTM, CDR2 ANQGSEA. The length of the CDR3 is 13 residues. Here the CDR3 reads CSAAGSSSYEQYF.

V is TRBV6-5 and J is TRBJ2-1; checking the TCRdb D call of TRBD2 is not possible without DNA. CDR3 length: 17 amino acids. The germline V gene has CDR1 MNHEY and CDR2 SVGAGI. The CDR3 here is CASSYRGGLAVQNEQFF.

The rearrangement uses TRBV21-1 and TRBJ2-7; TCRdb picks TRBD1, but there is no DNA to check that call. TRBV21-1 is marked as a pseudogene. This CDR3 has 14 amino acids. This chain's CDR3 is CASSARDISYEQYF.

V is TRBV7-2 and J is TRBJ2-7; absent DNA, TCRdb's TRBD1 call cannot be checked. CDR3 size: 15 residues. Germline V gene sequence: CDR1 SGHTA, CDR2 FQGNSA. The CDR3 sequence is CASSLIIGGDYEQYF.

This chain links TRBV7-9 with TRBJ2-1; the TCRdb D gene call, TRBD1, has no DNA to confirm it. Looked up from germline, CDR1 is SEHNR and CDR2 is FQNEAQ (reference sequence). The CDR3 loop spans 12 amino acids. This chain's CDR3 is CASGFPGQGIFF.

CDR3 protein: CASSKTGLAGDDSEQFF. V is TRBV5-1 and J is TRBJ2-1; lacking DNA, the TRBD2 call made by TCRdb goes unchecked. There are 17 residues in the CDR3. The V gene's germline CDR1 is SGHRS and CDR2 YFSETQ.

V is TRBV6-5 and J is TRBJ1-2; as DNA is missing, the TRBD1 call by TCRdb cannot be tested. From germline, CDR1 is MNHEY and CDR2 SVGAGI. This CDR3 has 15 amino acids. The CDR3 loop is CASSYELTGIHGYTF.

This chain's CDR3 is CASSPLRLAGGPGEQFF. V is TRBV7-9 and J is TRBJ2-1; TCRdb selects TRBD2, and the lack of DNA leaves this call unchecked. The CDR3 has 17 amino acids. CDR1 SEHNR and CDR2 FQNEAQ come from the germline V gene (reference sequence).

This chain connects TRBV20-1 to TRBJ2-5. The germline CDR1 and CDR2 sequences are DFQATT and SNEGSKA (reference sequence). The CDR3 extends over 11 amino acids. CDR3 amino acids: CSALELETQYF.

CDR3 in amino acids: CASRAQGLGVNEQFF. The chain couples TRBV12-3 or TRBV12-4 to TRBJ2-1; TCRdb's D call, TRBD1, is unchecked because there is no DNA. CDR3 length: 15 amino acids.

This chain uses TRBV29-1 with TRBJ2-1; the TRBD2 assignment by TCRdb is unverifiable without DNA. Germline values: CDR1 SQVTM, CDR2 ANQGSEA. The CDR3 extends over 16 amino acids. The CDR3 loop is CSVFTRTSGFYNEQFF.